The clone carrying this T cell receptor (beta chain) has a handful of counts. Its specificity is unknown. The data were obtained in a study of CD4 T cells in relation to SARS-CoV-2 and coronaviruses. Study information: TCR beta CDR3s were sequenced after approximately 9-day antigen culture of PBMCs. The negative reference was HIV-1 Nef peptide pool or peptide-free culture.

The table came from immunoSEQ multiplex PCR; TCRdb's copy has only in-frame clones and leaves some out. Here the sample spans some 27,000 clones, about 70% being singletons. This CDR3 is built from 15 residues. Germline loops: CDR1 LGHDT, CDR2 YNNKEL (reference sequence). V dropped 2 bases and J dropped 2 bases, with 10 bases sitting between them. Before the COVID-19 pandemic, during about 2010-2018, CD4+ T cells were taken from unexposed donors. CD4+ T cells were isolated from the cells after 10 days of culture. PBMCs were plated at fewer than 2.5 million per well in IL-2-containing medium. This TCR was recovered from a human donor in good health. Sequenced material: CD4+ T cells from PBMCs, cultured in vitro. This rearrangement joins TRBV3-1 (or the pseudogene TRBV3-2) to TRBJ1-5; D not certain. In DNA form, the CDR3 reads TGTGCCAGCAGCCAATCGGACGAGGGCAATCAGCCCCAGCATTTT. It is translated as CASSQSDEGNQPQHF.